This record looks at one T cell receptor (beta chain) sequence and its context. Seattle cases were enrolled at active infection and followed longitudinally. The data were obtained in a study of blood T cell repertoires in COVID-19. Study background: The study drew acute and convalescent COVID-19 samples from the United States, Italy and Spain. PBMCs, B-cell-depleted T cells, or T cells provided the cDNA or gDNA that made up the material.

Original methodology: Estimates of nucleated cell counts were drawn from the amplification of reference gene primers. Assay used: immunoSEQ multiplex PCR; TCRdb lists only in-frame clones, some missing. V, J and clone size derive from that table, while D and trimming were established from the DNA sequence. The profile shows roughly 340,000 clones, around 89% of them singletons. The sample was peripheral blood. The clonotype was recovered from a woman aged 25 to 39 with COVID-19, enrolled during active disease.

CDR3 nucleotides: TGCGCCAGCAGCTTGTCAGGGGCACCGAGCACTGAAGCTTTCTTT. This gives the protein CASSLSGAPSTEAFF. This rearrangement joins TRBV5-1 to TRBJ1-1, with D maybe TRBD1 (6 bases). This CDR3 is 15 amino acids long. Trimming shortened V by 1 base and J by 4 bases, and 14 bases separated the two germline ends. Germline V lookup: CDR1 SGHRS, CDR2 YFSETQ.